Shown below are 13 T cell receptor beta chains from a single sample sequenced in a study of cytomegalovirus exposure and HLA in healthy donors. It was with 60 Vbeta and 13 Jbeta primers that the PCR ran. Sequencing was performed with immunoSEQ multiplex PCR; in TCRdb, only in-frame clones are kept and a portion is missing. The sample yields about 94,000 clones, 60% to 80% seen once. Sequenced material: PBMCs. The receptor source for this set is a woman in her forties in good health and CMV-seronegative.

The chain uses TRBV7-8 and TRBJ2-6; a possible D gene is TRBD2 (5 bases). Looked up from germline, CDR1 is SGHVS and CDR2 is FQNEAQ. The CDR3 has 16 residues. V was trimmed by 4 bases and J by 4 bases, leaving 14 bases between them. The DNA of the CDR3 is TGTGCCAGCAGCTACGACTCGAGGGCAGGGGCCAACGTCCTGACTTTC. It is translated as CASSYDSRAGANVLTF.

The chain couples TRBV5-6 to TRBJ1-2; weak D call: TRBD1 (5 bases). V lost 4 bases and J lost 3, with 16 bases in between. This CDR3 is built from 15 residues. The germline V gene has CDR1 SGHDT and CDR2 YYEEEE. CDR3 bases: TGTGCCAGCAGCCCTCGACAGTTGGTATACTATGGCTACACCTTC. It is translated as CASSPRQLVYYGYTF.

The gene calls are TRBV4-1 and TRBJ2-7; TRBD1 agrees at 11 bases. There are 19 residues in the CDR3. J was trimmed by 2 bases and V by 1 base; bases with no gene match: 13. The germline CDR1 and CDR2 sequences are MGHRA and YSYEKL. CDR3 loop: CASSQGLEGTGGTAYEQYF. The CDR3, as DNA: TGCGCCAGCAGCCAAGGTCTTGAAGGGACAGGGGGGACCGCCTACGAGCAGTACTTC.

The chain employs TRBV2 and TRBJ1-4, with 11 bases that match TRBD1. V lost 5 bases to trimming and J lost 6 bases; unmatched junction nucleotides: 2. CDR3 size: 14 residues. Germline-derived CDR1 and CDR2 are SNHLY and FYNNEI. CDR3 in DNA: TGTGCCAGCAGTCGGGACAGGGGGGATGAAAAACTGTTTTTT. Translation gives CASSRDRGDEKLFF.

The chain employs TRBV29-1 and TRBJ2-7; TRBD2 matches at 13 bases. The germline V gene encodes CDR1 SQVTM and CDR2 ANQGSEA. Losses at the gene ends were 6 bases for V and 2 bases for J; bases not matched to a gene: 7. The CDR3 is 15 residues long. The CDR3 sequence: CSVRLAGGLPYEQYF. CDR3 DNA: TGCAGCGTCCGACTAGCGGGGGGCCTGCCCTACGAGCAGTACTTC.

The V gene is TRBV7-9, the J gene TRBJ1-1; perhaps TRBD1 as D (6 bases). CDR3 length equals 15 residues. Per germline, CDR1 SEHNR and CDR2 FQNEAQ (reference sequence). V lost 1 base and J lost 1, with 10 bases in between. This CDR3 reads CASSLVQGQNTEAFF. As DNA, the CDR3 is TGTGCCAGCAGCTTAGTACAGGGCCAGAACACTGAAGCTTTCTTT.

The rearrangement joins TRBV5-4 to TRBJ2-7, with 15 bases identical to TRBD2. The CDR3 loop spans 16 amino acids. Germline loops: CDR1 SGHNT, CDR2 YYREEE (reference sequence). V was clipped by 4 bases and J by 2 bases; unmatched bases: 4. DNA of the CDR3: TGTGCCAGCAGCCGGGGGACTAGCGGGGGGACCTACGAGCAGTACTTC. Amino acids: CASSRGTSGGTYEQYF.

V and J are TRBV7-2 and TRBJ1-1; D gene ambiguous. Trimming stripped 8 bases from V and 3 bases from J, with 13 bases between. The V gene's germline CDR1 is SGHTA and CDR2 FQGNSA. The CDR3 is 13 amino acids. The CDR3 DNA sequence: TGTGCCAGCGAGCCCTCGGGGTACACTGAAGCTTTCTTT. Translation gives CASEPSGYTEAFF.

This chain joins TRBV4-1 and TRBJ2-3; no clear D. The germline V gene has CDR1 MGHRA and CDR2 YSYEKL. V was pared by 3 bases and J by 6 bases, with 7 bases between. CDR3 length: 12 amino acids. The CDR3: CASSQAGDTQYF. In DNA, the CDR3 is TGCGCCAGCAGCCAGGCCGGGGATACGCAGTATTTT.

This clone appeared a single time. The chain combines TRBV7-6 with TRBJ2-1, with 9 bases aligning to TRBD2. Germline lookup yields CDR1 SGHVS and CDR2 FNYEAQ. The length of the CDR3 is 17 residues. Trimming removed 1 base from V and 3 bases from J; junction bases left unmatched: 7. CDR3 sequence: CASSLGAGGSLYNEQFF. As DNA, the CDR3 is TGTGCCAGCAGCTTAGGAGCGGGGGGCTCCCTCTACAATGAGCAGTTCTTC.

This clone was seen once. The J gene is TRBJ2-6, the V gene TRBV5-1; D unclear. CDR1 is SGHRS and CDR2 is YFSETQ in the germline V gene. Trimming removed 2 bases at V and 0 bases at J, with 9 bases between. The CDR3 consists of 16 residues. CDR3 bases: TGCGCCAGCAGCTTACAGCCCTCCTCTGGGGCCAACGTCCTGACTTTC. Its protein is CASSLQPSSGANVLTF.

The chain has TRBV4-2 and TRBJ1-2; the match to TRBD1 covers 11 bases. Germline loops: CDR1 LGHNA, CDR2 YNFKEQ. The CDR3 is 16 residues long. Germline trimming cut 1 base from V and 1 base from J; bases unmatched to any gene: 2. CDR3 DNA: TGTGCCAGCAGCCAAGCGGGGACAGGGGGTAACTATGGCTACACCTTC. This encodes CASSQAGTGGNYGYTF.

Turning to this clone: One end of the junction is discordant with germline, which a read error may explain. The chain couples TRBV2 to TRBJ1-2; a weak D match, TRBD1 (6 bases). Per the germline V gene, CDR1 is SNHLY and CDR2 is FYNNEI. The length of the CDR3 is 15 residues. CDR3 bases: TGTGCCAGCAGTGACTCGGGACACCCTGGGGTCGACTACCCCTTC. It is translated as CASSDSGHPGVDYPF.